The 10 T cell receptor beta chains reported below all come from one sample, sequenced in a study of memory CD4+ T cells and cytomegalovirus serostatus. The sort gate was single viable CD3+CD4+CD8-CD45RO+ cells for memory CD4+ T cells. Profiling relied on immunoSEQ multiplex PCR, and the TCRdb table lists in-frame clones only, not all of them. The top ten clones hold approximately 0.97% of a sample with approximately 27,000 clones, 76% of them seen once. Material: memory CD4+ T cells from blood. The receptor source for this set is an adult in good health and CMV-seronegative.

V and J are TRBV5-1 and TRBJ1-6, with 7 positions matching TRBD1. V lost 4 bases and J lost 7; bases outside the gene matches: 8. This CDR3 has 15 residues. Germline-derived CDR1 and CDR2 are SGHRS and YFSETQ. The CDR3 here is CASSPQGQLNSPLHF. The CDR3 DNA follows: TGCGCCAGCAGCCCCCAGGGACAGCTAAATTCACCCCTCCACTTT.

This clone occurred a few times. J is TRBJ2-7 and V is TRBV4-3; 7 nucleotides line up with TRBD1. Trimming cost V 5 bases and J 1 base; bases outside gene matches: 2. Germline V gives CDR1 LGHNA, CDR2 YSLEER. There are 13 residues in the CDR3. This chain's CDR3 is CASSSGQSYEQYF. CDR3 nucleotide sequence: TGCGCCAGCAGCTCGGGACAGTCCTACGAGCAGTACTTC.

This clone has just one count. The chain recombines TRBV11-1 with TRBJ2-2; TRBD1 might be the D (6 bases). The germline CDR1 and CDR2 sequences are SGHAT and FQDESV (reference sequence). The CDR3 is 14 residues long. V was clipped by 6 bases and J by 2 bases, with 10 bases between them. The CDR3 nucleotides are TGTGCCAGCAGGTTACAGGGAAACACCGGGGAGCTGTTTTTT. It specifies CASRLQGNTGELFF.

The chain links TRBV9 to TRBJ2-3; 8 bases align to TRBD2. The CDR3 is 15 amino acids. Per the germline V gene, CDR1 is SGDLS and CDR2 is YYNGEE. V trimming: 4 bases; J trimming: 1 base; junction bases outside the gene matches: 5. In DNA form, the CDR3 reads TGTGCCAGCAGCTTGGGACTAGTGGGCACAGATACGCAGTATTTT. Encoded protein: CASSLGLVGTDTQYF. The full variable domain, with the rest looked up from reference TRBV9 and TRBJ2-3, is DSGVTQTPKHLITATGQRVTLRCSPRSGDLSVYWYQQSLDQGLQFLIQYYNGEERAKGNILERFSAQQFPDLHSELNLSSLELGDSALYFCASSLGLVGTDTQYFGPGTRLTVL.

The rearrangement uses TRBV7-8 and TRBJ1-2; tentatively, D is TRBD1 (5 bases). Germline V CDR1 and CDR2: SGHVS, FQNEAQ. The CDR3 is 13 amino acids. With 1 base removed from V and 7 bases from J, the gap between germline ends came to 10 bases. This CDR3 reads CASSLDWGSGYTF. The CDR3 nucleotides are TGTGCCAGCAGCTTAGATTGGGGGTCTGGCTACACCTTC.

Here the CDR3 reads CASTSGGAQNTEAFF. In nucleotides, the CDR3 is TGTGCCAGTACCTCCGGGGGTGCTCAGAACACTGAAGCTTTCTTT. The chain joins TRBV19 to TRBJ1-1, with D perhaps matching TRBD1 (5 bases). Germline CDR1 reads LNHDA; CDR2 reads SQIVND (reference sequence). V was cut by 7 bases and J by 1 base, with 16 bases left in between. The CDR3 spans 15 residues.

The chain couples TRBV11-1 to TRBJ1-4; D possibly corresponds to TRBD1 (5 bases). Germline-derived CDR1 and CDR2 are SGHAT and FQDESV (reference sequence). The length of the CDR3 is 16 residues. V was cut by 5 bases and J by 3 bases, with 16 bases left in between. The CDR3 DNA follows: TGTGCCAGCAGCGTCTCCGGGGCCAGACCTAATGAAAAACTGTTTTTT. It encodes CASSVSGARPNEKLFF.

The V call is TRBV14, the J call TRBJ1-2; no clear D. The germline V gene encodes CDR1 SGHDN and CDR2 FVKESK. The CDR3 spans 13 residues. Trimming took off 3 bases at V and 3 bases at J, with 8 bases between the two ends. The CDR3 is CASSHGADYGYTF. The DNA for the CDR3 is TGTGCCAGCAGCCACGGAGCGGACTATGGCTACACCTTC.

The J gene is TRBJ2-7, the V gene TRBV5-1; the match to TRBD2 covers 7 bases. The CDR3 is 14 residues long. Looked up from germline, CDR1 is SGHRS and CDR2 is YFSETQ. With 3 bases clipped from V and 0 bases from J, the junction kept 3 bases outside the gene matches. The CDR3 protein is CASSSRDYSYEQYF. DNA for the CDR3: TGCGCCAGCAGCTCGAGGGACTACTCCTACGAGCAGTACTTC.

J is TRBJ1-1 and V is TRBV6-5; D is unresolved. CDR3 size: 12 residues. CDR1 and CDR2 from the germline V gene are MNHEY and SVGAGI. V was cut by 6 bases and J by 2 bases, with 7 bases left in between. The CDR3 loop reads CASSKANTEAFF. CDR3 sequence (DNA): TGTGCCAGCAGCAAGGCCAACACTGAAGCTTTCTTT.